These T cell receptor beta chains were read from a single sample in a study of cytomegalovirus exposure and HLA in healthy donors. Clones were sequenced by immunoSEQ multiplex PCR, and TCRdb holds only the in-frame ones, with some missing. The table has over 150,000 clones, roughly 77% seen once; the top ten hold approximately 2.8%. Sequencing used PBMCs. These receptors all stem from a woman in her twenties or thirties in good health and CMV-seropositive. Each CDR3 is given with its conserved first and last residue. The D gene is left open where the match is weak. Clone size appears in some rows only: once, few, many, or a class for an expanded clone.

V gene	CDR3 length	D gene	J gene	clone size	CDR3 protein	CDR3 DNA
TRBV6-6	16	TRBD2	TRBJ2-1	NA	CASSYPLREVKNEQFF	TGTGCCAGCAGTTACCCCCTCCGGGAGGTGAAGAATGAGCAGTTCTTC
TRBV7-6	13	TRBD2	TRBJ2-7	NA	CASSPGTSYEQYF	TGTGCCAGCAGCCCGGGGACTAGCTACGAGCAGTACTTC
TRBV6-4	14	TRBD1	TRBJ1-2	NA	CASSDSVAGGGYTF	TGTGCCAGCAGTGACTCGGTGGCAGGGGGAGGCTACACCTTC
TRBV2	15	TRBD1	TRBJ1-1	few	CASSARQGRNTEAFF	TGTGCCAGCAGTGCAAGACAGGGCCGGAACACTGAAGCTTTCTTT
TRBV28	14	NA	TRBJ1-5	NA	CASSFERSNQPQHF	TGTGCCAGCAGTTTCGAACGGAGCAATCAGCCCCAGCATTTT
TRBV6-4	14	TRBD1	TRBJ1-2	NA	CASSAGGAGYGYTF	TGTGCCAGCAGTGCAGGGGGCGCGGGCTATGGCTACACCTTC
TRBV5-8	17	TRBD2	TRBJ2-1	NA	CASSPTLLAGAYNEQFF	TGTGCCAGCAGCCCGACACTACTAGCGGGAGCCTACAATGAGCAGTTCTTC
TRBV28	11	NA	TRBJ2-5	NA	CAGGRGETQYF	TGTGCCGGCGGCCGAGGAGAGACCCAGTACTTC
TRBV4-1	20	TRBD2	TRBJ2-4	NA	CASSPNAGLAGGLAKNIQYF	TGCGCCAGCAGCCCAAATGCGGGACTAGCGGGAGGGTTAGCCAAAAACATTCAGTACTTC
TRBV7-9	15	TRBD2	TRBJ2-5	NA	CASSLTSGGIEEQYF	TGTGCCAGCAGCTTGACTAGCGGGGGAATCGAGGAGCAGTACTTC
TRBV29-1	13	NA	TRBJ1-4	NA	CSVVQPTNEKLFF	TGCAGCGTTGTACAGCCAACTAATGAAAAACTGTTTTTT
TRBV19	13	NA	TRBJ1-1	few	CASSIARDTEAFF	TGTGCCAGTAGTATAGCCAGGGACACTGAAGCTTTCTTT
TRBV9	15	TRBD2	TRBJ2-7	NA	CASSEGSGTSYEQYF	TGTGCCAGCAGCGAAGGTAGCGGGACCTCCTACGAGCAGTACTTC
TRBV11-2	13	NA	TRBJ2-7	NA	CASSLGGGREQYF	TGTGCCAGCAGCTTAGGTGGAGGGCGGGAGCAGTACTTC